This T cell receptor (beta chain) is from a study of cytomegalovirus exposure and HLA in healthy donors. The PCR was carried out with 60 Vbeta primers and 13 Jbeta primers. The assay was immunoSEQ multiplex PCR, and TCRdb's table has in-frame clones only and misses some. Of about 220,000 clones detected, around 79% appear once; the ten largest clones hold about 1.7%. The CDR3 totals 15 residues. Per germline, CDR1 LNHDA and CDR2 SQIVND (reference sequence). Trimming removed 1 base at V and 1 base at J, with 10 bases between. The chain has TRBV19 and TRBJ1-1, with a tentative D call TRBD1 (6 bases). This receptor was identified in a male donor in good health and CMV-seronegative. The sequencing input was PBMCs. The CDR3 loop reads CASSIGGTRNTEAFF. The CDR3, as DNA: TGTGCCAGTAGTATAGGGGGGACAAGGAACACTGAAGCTTTCTTT.